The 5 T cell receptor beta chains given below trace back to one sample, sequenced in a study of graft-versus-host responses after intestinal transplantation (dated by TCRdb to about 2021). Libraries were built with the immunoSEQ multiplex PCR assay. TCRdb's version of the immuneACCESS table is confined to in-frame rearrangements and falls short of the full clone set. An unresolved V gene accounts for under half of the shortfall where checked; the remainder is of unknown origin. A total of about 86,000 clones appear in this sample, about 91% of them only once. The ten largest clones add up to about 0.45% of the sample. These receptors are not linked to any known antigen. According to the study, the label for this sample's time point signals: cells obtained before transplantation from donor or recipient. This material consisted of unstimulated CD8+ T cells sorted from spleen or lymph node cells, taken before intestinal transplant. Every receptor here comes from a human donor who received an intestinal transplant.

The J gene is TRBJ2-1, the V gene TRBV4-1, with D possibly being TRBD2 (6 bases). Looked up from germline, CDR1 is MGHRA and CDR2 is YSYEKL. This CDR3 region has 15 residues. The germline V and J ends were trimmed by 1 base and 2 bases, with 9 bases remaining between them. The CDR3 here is CASSQGPSAYNEQFF. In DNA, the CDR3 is TGCGCCAGCAGCCAAGGTCCTAGCGCCTACAATGAGCAGTTCTTC.

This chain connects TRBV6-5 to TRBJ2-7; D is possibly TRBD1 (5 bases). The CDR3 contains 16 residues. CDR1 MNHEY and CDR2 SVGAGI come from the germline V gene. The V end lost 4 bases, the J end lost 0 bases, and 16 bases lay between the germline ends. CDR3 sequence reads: CASSLLGPSNSYEQYF. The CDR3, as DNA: TGTGCCAGCAGTTTGCTGGGGCCCTCGAACTCCTACGAGCAGTACTTC.

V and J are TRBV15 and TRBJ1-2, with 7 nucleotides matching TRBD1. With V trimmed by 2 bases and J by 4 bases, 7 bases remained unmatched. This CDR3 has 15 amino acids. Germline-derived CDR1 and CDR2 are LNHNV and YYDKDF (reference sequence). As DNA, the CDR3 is TGTGCCACCAGCAGAAGGGCAGGGGGATTCTATGGCTACACCTTC. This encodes CATSRRAGGFYGYTF.

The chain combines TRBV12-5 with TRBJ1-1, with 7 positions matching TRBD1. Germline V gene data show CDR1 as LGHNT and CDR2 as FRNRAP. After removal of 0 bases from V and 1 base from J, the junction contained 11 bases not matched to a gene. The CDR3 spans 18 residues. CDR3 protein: CASGLVLTGVDWNTEAFF. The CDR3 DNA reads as TGTGCTAGTGGTTTGGTCCTTACAGGGGTTGACTGGAACACTGAAGCTTTCTTT.

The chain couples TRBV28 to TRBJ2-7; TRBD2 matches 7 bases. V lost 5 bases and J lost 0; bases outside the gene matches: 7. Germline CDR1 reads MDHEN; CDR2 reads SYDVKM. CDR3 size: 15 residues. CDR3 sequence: CASSPWGGFSYEQYF. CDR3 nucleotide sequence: TGTGCCAGCAGTCCATGGGGGGGGTTCTCCTACGAGCAGTACTTC.